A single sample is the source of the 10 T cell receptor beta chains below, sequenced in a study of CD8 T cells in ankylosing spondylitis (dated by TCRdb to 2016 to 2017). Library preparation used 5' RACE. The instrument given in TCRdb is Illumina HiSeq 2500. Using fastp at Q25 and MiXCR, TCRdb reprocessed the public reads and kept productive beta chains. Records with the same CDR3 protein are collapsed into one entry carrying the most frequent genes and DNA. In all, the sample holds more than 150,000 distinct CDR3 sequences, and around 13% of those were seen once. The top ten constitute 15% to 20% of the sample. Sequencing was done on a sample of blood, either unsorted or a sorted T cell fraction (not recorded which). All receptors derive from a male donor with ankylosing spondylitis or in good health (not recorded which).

The chain's CDR3 is CASSLEGAGGPVDEQFF. CDR3 DNA sequence: TGTGCCAGCAGCTTAGAAGGAGCGGGAGGGCCAGTGGATGAGCAGTTCTTC. This rearrangement joins TRBV11-2 to TRBJ2-1; TRBD2 agrees at 10 bases. The CDR3 is 17 residues long. Germline CDR1 is SGHAT and CDR2 is FQNNGV. With V trimmed by 0 bases and J by 8 bases, 10 bases remained unmatched.

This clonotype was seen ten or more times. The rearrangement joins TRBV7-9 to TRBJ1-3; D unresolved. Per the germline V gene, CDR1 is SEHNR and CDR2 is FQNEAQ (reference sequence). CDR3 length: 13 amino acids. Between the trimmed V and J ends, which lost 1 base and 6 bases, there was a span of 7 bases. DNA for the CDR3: TGTGCCAGCAGCTTAGGTGCCGAAAACACCATATATTTT. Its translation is CASSLGAENTIYF.

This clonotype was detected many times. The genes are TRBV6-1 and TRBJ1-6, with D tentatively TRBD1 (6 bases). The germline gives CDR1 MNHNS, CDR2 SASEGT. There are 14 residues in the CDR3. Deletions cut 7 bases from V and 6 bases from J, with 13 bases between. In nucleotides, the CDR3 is TGTGCCAGCACCATAAGGGGGTCTAATTCACCCCTCCACTTT. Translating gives CASTIRGSNSPLHF.

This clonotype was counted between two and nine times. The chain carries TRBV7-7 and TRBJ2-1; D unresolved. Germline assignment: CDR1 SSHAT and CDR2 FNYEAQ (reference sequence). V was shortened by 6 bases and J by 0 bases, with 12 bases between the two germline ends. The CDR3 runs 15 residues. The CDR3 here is CASSITESSYNEQFF. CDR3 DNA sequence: TGTGCCAGCAGTATTACGGAGAGCTCCTACAATGAGCAGTTCTTC.

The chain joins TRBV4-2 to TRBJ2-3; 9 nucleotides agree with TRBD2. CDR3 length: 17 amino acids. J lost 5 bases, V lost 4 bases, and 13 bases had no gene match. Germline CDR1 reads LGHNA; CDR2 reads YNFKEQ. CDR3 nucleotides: TGTGCCAGCAGCCGGTCGGCGGGGGGGCCGATACAAGATACGCAGTATTTT. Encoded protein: CASSRSAGGPIQDTQYF.

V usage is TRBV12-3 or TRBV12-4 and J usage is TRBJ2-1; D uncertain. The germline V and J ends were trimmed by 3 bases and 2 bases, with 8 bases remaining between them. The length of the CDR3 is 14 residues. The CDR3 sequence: CASSLGSPYNEQFF. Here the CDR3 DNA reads TGTGCCAGCAGTTTGGGAAGCCCCTACAATGAGCAGTTCTTC.

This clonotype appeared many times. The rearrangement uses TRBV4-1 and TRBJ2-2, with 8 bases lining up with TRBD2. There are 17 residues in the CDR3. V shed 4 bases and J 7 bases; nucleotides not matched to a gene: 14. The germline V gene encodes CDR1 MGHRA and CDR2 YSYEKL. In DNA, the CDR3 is TGCGCCAGCAGCCTAAGCGGAGCGGGGGCTGCTGGCGGGGAGCTGTTTTTT. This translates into CASSLSGAGAAGGELFF.

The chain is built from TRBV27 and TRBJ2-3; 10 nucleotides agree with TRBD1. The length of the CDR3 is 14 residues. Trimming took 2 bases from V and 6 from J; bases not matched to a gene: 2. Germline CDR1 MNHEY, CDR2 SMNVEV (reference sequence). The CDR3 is CASSLVDRGDTQYF. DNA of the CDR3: TGTGCCAGCAGTTTAGTGGACAGGGGGGATACGCAGTATTTT.

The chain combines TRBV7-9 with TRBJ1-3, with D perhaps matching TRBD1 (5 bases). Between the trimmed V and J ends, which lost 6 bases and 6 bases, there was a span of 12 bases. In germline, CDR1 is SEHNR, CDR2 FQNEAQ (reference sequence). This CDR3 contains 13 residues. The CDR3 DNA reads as TGTGCCAGCAGTTCGGGGACCGTAAACACCATATATTTT. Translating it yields CASSSGTVNTIYF.

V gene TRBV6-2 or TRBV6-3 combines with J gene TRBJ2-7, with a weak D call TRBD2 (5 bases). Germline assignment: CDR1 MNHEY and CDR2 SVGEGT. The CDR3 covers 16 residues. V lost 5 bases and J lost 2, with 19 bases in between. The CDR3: CASSPTGVVEPYEQYF. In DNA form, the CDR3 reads TGTGCCAGCAGTCCCACCGGGGTAGTTGAACCCTACGAGCAGTACTTC.